The TCR beta chain under discussion was sequenced for a study of T-cell memory formation after mild COVID-19. Whole-study results and caveats: Shrinking CD4+ clones resided mostly in CM and EM, and CD8+ ones in EMRA.

Germline assignment: CDR1 SEHNR and CDR2 FQNEAQ (reference sequence). The V gene lost 5 bases and the J gene lost 1 base, with 8 bases spanning the gap. The CDR3 is 13 residues long. Via MiXCR, TCRdb re-called the 5' RACE reads, giving one row per CDR3 protein. The sample contains roughly 610,000 distinct CDR3 sequences, 15% to 20% of which appear only once. Details on this clonotype: The antigen remains undetermined.

The sample comprised PBMCs or a T cell subset sorted from them (not recorded which). This TCR was recovered from an adult woman who had mild COVID-19 (a few samples of this study predate the infection). Cell type and time point are not known. The chain recombines TRBV7-9 with TRBJ1-1, with D hard to call. Here the CDR3 DNA reads TGTGCCAGCAGCCGGGGAAAGAACACTGAAGCTTTCTTT. As protein: CASSRGKNTEAFF.